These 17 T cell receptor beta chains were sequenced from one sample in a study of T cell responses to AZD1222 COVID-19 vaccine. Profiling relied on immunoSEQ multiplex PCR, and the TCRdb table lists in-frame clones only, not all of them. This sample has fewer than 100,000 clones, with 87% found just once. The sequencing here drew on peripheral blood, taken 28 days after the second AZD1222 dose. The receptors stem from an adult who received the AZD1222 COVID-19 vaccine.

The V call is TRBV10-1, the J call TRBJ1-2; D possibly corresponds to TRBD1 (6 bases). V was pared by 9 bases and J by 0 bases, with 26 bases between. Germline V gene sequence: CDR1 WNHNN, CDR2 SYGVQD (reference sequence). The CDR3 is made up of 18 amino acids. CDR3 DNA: TGCGCCAGTCCCATTATATTAGGAGACAGGTACTCTAACTATGGCTACACCTTC. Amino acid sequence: CASPIILGDRYSNYGYTF.

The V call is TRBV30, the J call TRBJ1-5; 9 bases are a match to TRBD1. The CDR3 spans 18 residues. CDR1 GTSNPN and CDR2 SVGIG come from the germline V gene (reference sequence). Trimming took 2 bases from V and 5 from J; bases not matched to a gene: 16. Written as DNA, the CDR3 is TGTGCCTGGAGTTATACCGGGACAGGGTTAATCGGGGATCAGCCCCAGCATTTT. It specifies CAWSYTGTGLIGDQPQHF.

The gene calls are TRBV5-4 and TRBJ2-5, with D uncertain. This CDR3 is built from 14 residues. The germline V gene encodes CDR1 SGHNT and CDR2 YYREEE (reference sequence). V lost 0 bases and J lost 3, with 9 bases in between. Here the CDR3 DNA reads TGTGCCAGCAGCTTGGTGGCAGAAAAAGAGACCCAGTACTTC. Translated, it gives CASSLVAEKETQYF.

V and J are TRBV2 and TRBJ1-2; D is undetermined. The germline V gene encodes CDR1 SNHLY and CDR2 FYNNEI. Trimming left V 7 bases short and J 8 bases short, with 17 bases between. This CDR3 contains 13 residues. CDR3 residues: CASKAGGIGGYTF. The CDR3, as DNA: TGTGCCAGCAAGGCAGGTGGTATCGGCGGCTACACCTTC. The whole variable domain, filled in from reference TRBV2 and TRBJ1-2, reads EPEVTQTPSHQVTQMGQEVILRCVPISNHLYFYWYRQILGQKVEFLVSFYNNEISEKSEIFDDQFSVERPDGSNFTLKIRSTKLEDSAMYFCASKAGGIGGYTFGSGTRLTVV.

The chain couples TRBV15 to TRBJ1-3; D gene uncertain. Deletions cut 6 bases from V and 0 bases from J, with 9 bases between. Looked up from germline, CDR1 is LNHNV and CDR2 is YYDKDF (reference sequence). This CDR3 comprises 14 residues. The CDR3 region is CATRLGISGNTIYF. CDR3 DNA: TGTGCCACCAGATTAGGGATCTCTGGAAACACCATATATTTT.

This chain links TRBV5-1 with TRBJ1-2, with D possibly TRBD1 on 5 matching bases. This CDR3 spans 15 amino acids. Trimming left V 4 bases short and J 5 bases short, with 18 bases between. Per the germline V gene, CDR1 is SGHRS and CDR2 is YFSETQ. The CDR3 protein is CASSEGPSTDYGYTF. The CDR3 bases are TGCGCCAGCAGCGAGGGACCCTCTACGGATTATGGCTACACCTTC. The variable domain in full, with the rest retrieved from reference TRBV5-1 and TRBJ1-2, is KAGVTQTPRYLIKTRGQQVTLSCSPISGHRSVSWYQQTPGQGLQFLFEYFSETQRNKGNFPGRFSGRQFSNSRSEMNVSTLELGDSALYLCASSEGPSTDYGYTFGSGTRLTVV.

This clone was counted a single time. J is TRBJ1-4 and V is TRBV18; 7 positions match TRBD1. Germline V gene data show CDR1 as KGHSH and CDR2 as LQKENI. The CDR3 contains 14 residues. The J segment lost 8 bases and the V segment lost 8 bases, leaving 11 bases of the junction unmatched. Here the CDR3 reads CASTTGTLGEKLFF. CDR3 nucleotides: TGTGCCAGCACGACAGGGACTCTGGGCGAAAAACTGTTTTTT.

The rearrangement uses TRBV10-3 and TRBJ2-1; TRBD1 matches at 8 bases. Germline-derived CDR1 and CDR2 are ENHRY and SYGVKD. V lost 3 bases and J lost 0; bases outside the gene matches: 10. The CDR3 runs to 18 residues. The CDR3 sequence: CAISDDRGQTSSYNEQFF. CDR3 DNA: TGTGCCATCAGTGACGACAGGGGCCAAACGAGCTCCTACAATGAGCAGTTCTTC.

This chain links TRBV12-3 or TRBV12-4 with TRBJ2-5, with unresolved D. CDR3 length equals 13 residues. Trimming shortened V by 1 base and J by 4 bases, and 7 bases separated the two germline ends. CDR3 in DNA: TGTGCCAGCAGTTTAGGAGTCCCAGAGACCCAGTACTTC. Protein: CASSLGVPETQYF.

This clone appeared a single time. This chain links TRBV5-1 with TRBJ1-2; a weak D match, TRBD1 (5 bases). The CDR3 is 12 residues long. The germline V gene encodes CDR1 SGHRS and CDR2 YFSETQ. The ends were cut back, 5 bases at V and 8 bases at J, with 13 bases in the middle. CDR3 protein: CASSGGAEGYTF. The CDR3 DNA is TGCGCCAGCAGTGGGGGAGCGGAGGGCTACACCTTC.

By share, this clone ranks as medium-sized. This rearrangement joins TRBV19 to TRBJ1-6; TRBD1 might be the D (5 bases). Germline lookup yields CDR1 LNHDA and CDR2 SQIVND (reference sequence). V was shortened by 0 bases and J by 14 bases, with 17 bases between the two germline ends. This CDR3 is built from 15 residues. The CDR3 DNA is TGTGCCAGTAGTATAGATCGGGCCAGAAAGACAGCCCTCCACTTT. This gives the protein CASSIDRARKTALHF. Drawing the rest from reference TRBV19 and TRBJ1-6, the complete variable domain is DGGITQSPKYLFRKEGQNVTLSCEQNLNHDAMYWYRQDPGQGLRLIYYSQIVNDFQKGDIAEGYSVSREKKESFPLTVTSAQKNPTAFYLCASSIDRARKTALHFGNGTRLTVT.

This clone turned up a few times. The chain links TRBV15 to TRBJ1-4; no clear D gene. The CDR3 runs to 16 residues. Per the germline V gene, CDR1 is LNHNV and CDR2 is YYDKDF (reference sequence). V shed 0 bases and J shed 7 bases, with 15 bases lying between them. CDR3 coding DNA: TGTGCCACCAGCAGAGATAAAGGCTCGAGGGCTGAAAAACTGTTTTTT. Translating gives CATSRDKGSRAEKLFF. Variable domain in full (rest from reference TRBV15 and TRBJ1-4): DAMVIQNPRYQVTQFGKPVTLSCSQTLNHNVMYWYQQKSSQAPKLLFHYYDKDFNNEADTPDNFQSRRPNTSFCFLDIRSPGLGDTAMYLCATSRDKGSRAEKLFFGSGTQLSVL.

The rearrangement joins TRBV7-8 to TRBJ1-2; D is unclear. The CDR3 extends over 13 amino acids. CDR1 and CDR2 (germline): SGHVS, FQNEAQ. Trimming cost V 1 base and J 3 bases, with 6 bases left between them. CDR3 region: CASSLVEDYGYTF. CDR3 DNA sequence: TGTGCCAGCAGCTTAGTGGAAGACTATGGCTACACCTTC. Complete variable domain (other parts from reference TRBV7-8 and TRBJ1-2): GAGVSQSPRYKVAKRGQDVALRCDPISGHVSLFWYQQALGQGPEFLTYFQNEAQLDKSGLPSDRFFAERPEGSVSTLKIQRTQQEDSAVYLCASSLVEDYGYTFGSGTRLTVV.

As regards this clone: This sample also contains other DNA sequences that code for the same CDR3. The CDR3 loop reads CASSPSTDTQYF. The CDR3 bases are TGTGCCAGCTCACCGAGCACAGATACGCAGTATTTT. V gene TRBV18 combines with J gene TRBJ2-3; D call uncertain. Trimming removed 3 bases at V and 0 bases at J, with 1 base between. From germline, CDR1 is KGHSH and CDR2 LQKENI. The CDR3 is 12 amino acids.

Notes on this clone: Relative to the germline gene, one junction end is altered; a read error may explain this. This chain's CDR3 is CASSLDRNPGNTIYF. CDR3 sequence (DNA): TGTGCTAGCAGCTTAGACAGGAACCCTGGAAACACCATATATTTT. The genes are TRBV7-7 and TRBJ1-3; maybe TRBD1 (6 bases). CDR1 is SSHAT and CDR2 is FNYEAQ in the germline V gene (reference sequence). The CDR3 consists of 15 residues.

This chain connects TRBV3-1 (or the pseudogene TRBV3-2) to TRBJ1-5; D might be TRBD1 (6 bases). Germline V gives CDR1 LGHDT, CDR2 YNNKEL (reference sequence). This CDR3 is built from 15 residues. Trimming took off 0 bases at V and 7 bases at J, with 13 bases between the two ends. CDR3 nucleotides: TGTGCCAGCAGCCAAGATCAGGGGTGGGGACAGCCCCAGCATTTT. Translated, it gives CASSQDQGWGQPQHF.

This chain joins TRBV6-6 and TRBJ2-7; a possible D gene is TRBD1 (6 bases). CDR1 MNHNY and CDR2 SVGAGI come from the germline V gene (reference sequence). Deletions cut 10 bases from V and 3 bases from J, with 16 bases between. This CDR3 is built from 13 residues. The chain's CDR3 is CATKDGQIYEQYF. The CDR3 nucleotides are TGTGCCACCAAAGATGGACAGATCTACGAGCAGTACTTC.